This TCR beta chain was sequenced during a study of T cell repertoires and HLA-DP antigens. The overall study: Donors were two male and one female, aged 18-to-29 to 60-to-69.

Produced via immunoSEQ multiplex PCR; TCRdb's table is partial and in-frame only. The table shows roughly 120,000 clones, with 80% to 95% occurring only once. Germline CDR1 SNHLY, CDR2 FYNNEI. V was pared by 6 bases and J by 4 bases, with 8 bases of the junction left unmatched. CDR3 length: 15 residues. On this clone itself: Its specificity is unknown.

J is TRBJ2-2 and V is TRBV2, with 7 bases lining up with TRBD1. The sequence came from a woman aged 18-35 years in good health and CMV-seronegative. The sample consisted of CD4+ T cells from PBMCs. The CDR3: CASSDRERSTGELFF. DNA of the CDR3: TGTGCCAGCAGCGACAGGGAAAGGAGCACCGGGGAGCTGTTTTTT.